Shown below are 7 T cell receptor beta chains from a single sample sequenced in a study of T cell responses to AZD1222 COVID-19 vaccine. Only in-frame clones appear in the TCRdb table, and some are missing; sequencing was by immunoSEQ multiplex PCR. The repertoire holds some 150,000 clones, 70% to 90% seen once, with roughly 5.8% in the top ten. The specimen comprised peripheral blood, sampled on day 0 of MenACWY control vaccination. These receptors came from an adult in good health.

V is TRBV7-2 and J is TRBJ2-2, with D tentatively TRBD2 (6 bases). Per the germline V gene, CDR1 is SGHTA and CDR2 is FQGNSA. The CDR3 consists of 14 residues. Trimming took 5 bases from V and 6 from J, leaving 13 bases between them. CDR3 coding DNA: TGTGCCAGCAGCCAAACGTGGGGGGCCGGGGAGCTGTTTTTT. It specifies CASSQTWGAGELFF.

V is TRBV30 and J is TRBJ1-3, with D possibly matching TRBD1 (5 bases). The CDR3 has 15 residues. The V gene's germline CDR1 is GTSNPN and CDR2 SVGIG (reference sequence). The V end was cut by 3 bases, the J end by 2 bases, with 14 bases between. This chain's CDR3 is CAWSLQVTTGNTIYF. The DNA for the CDR3 is TGTGCCTGGAGCCTACAGGTGACAACTGGAAACACCATATATTTT.

CDR3 in amino acids: CASSESPGALNTGELFF. The CDR3 DNA follows: TGTGCCAGCAGTGAAAGCCCAGGGGCCCTGAACACCGGGGAGCTGTTTTTT. The chain couples TRBV6-1 to TRBJ2-2; D possibly corresponds to TRBD1 (6 bases). Germline loops: CDR1 MNHNS, CDR2 SASEGT. The V end was cut by 2 bases, the J end by 1 base, with 14 bases between. The length of the CDR3 is 17 residues.

V usage is TRBV3-1 (or the pseudogene TRBV3-2) and J usage is TRBJ1-6; 10 positions agree with TRBD1. This CDR3 is 16 amino acids long. J was trimmed by 10 bases and V by 4 bases; bases with no gene match: 10. In germline, CDR1 is LGHDT, CDR2 YNNKEL (reference sequence). The CDR3 DNA reads TGTGCCAGCAGCCGACGGGCCGGGACAGGGGAATCACCCCTCCACTTT. It specifies CASSRRAGTGESPLHF.

The V call is TRBV7-6, the J call TRBJ2-3; D possibly corresponds to TRBD2 (7 bases). The CDR3 is 15 amino acids. The V gene's germline CDR1 is SGHVS and CDR2 FNYEAQ. The V and J ends lost 5 bases and 0 bases respectively, with 12 bases between them. CDR3 loop: CASSPAGASTDTQYF. The CDR3 bases are TGTGCCAGCAGCCCCGCGGGGGCCAGCACAGATACGCAGTATTTT.

The chain carries TRBV9 and TRBJ1-1, with D maybe TRBD1 (5 bases). The CDR3 contains 19 residues. Germline loops: CDR1 SGDLS, CDR2 YYNGEE. The V end lost 0 bases, the J end lost 3 bases, and 24 bases lay between the germline ends. In DNA, the CDR3 is TGTGCCAGCAGCGTAGCCGACGGGACTCACGAACGGGGGGACACTGAAGCTTTCTTT. Its translation is CASSVADGTHERGDTEAFF.

This clone was seen a single time. V and J are TRBV7-9 and TRBJ1-1; 11 positions agree with TRBD1. The CDR3 totals 18 residues. CDR1 is SEHNR and CDR2 is FQNEAQ in the germline V gene (reference sequence). Trimming took 2 bases from V and 3 from J; bases not matched to a gene: 11. CDR3 nucleotide sequence: TGTGCCAGCAGCTTAAGATCGGGACAGGGGGTTTTTTACACTGAAGCTTTCTTT. Amino acids: CASSLRSGQGVFYTEAFF.